A single sample is the source of the 29 T cell receptor beta chains below, sequenced in a study of graft-versus-host responses after intestinal transplantation. No antigen is known for these receptors. Clones were read by immunoSEQ multiplex PCR, and TCRdb kept only the in-frame ones, dropping some. The sample has approximately 94,000 clones; about 90% are singletons. Specimen: unstimulated CD4+ T cells sorted from spleen or lymph node cells, collected before transplant. The receptor source for this set is a human donor who was the organ donor for an intestinal transplant.

The V gene is TRBV30, the J gene TRBJ1-2; 8 positions agree with TRBD1. This CDR3 contains 14 residues. Germline V gene lookup returns CDR1 GTSNPN and CDR2 SVGIG (reference sequence). Trimming at V came to 0 bases and at J to 8 bases, leaving 8 bases not matched to a gene. The DNA for the CDR3 is TGTGCCTGGAGTGTCCTCAGGGGGCTGGGAGGCTACACCTTC. Protein sequence: CAWSVLRGLGGYTF.

This clone was seen once. The V call is TRBV19, the J call TRBJ1-2; 7 nucleotides line up with TRBD1. Germline V gene sequence: CDR1 LNHDA, CDR2 SQIVND (reference sequence). Trimming cost V 4 bases and J 1 base; bases outside gene matches: 15. The CDR3 runs 18 residues. The CDR3 DNA is TGTGCCAGTAGTACTACCATAAGTGGAGGGGGCCTTAACTATGGCTACACCTTC. It is translated as CASSTTISGGGLNYGYTF.

The V and J genes are TRBV20-1 and TRBJ1-2; weak D call: TRBD1 (5 bases). This CDR3 is 11 amino acids long. The germline CDR1 and CDR2 sequences are DFQATT and SNEGSKA (reference sequence). V dropped 4 bases and J dropped 8 bases, with 11 bases sitting between them. CDR3 amino acids: CSAKHGGGYTF. The CDR3 DNA reads TGCAGTGCTAAACACGGGGGGGGCTACACCTTC.

The chain has TRBV5-1 and TRBJ1-4; TRBD1 agrees at 8 bases. This CDR3 region has 14 residues. The V and J ends lost 0 bases and 8 bases, in that order; junction bases with no gene match: 3. Germline CDR1 and CDR2: SGHRS and YFSETQ. CDR3: CASSLAQGEEKLFF. The CDR3 DNA sequence: TGCGCCAGCAGCTTGGCACAGGGGGAGGAAAAACTGTTTTTT.

CDR3 nucleotide sequence: TGTGCCAGCCGGCAGGTCACTGAAGCTTTCTTT. Amino acids: CASRQVTEAFF. The chain joins TRBV6-5 to TRBJ1-1; D gene ambiguous. Trimming left V 8 bases short and J 4 bases short, with 8 bases between. Per the germline V gene, CDR1 is MNHEY and CDR2 is SVGAGI. This CDR3 comprises 11 residues.

This chain connects TRBV7-2 to TRBJ1-3; TRBD1 matches at 12 bases. CDR1 is SGHTA and CDR2 is FQGNSA in the germline V gene. The CDR3 consists of 17 residues. V gave up 5 bases and J gave up 3 bases; unmatched junction bases: 8. The CDR3 region is CASSRRDRGRGGNTIYF. The CDR3 DNA is TGTGCCAGCAGCCGTCGGGACAGGGGGCGCGGTGGAAACACCATATATTTT.

This clone was seen only a few times. The chain links TRBV7-9 to TRBJ1-4; unclear D gene. V was trimmed by 1 base and J by 6 bases, leaving 9 bases between them. CDR3 size: 14 residues. Looked up from germline, CDR1 is SEHNR and CDR2 is FQNEAQ (reference sequence). CDR3 protein: CASSLDREDEKLFF. For the CDR3, the DNA is TGTGCCAGCAGCTTAGATAGGGAAGATGAAAAACTGTTTTTT.

V gene TRBV6-1 combines with J gene TRBJ2-7, with D possibly being TRBD1 or TRBD2 (5 bases each). Germline CDR1 and CDR2: MNHNS and SASEGT. The CDR3 loop spans 15 amino acids. V was clipped by 4 bases and J by 1 base, with 14 bases between them. This CDR3 is CASSVLRDVSYEQYF. The DNA of the CDR3 is TGTGCCAGCAGTGTCCTCCGGGACGTGTCCTACGAGCAGTACTTC.

This chain joins TRBV5-4 and TRBJ1-6; D is unclear. There are 15 residues in the CDR3. CDR1 and CDR2 (germline): SGHNT, YYREEE (reference sequence). The V end was cut by 1 base, the J end by 8 bases, with 13 bases between. CDR3 loop: CASSLWSGSDSPLHF. CDR3 sequence (DNA): TGTGCCAGCAGCTTGTGGTCCGGGAGTGATTCACCCCTCCACTTT.

V and J are TRBV6-5 and TRBJ1-2; 7 positions match TRBD1. After removal of 2 bases from V and 2 bases from J, the junction contained 2 bases not matched to a gene. Per germline, CDR1 MNHEY and CDR2 SVGAGI. The CDR3 loop spans 14 amino acids. The CDR3 DNA follows: TGTGCCAGCAGTTACATCAGGGGGAACTATGGCTACACCTTC. Protein product: CASSYIRGNYGYTF.

This rearrangement joins TRBV19 to TRBJ2-3; tentatively, D is TRBD1 or TRBD2 (5 bases each). This CDR3 region has 17 residues. Looked up from germline, CDR1 is LNHDA and CDR2 is SQIVND (reference sequence). With 8 bases removed from V and 0 bases from J, the gap between germline ends came to 21 bases. The CDR3 loop is CASGPLGVSPSTDTQYF. The CDR3 DNA follows: TGTGCCAGTGGACCTTTGGGGGTCTCTCCTAGCACAGATACGCAGTATTTT.

In this sample, this clone turned up once. Other DNA sequences in this sample translate to the same CDR3. The chain employs TRBV20-1 and TRBJ1-2; no clear D. The V gene's germline CDR1 is DFQATT and CDR2 SNEGSKA (reference sequence). V lost 1 base and J 5 bases, leaving 5 bases between the germline ends. The CDR3 runs 11 residues. This CDR3 reads CSARADYGYTF. The CDR3 nucleotides read TGCAGTGCTAGAGCGGATTATGGCTACACCTTC.

The chain uses TRBV18 and TRBJ1-6, with D possibly being TRBD1 (5 bases). The V end was cut by 6 bases, the J end by 9 bases, with 15 bases between. Germline V gene lookup returns CDR1 KGHSH and CDR2 LQKENI. The CDR3 spans 14 residues. In DNA, the CDR3 is TGTGCCAGCTCGGGACCGCATGGCGGTTCACCCCTCCACTTT. It is translated as CASSGPHGGSPLHF.

The genes are TRBV10-3 and TRBJ2-3; D remains unclear. The CDR3 runs to 16 residues. V lost 0 bases to trimming and J lost 2 bases, with 12 bases between them. Germline loops: CDR1 ENHRY, CDR2 SYGVKD. This CDR3 is CAISESGGSATDTQYF. CDR3 DNA: TGTGCCATCAGTGAGTCAGGTGGATCCGCCACAGATACGCAGTATTTT.

This chain joins TRBV2 and TRBJ1-2; no clear D. This CDR3 region has 13 residues. V lost 1 base to trimming and J lost 7 bases, with 10 bases between them. Per germline, CDR1 SNHLY and CDR2 FYNNEI. The CDR3 spells CASSEDFGIGYTF. In DNA, the CDR3 is TGTGCCAGCAGTGAAGACTTCGGCATTGGCTACACCTTC.

The chain recombines TRBV5-1 with TRBJ1-1; D uncertain. V shed 5 bases and J shed 1 base, with 15 bases lying between them. Germline V gene sequence: CDR1 SGHRS, CDR2 YFSETQ. The CDR3 extends over 15 amino acids. The CDR3 loop is CASRQRTERNTEAFF. The CDR3 DNA follows: TGCGCCAGCAGACAAAGAACGGAGAGGAACACTGAAGCTTTCTTT.

The V call is TRBV5-1, the J call TRBJ2-1; possibly TRBD1 or TRBD2 for D (6 bases each). V was clipped by 2 bases and J by 4 bases, with 13 bases between them. Germline CDR1 reads SGHRS; CDR2 reads YFSETQ. CDR3 length: 15 amino acids. CDR3 in DNA: TGCGCCAGCAGCTTAGAGGGGGGCGGGTACAATGAGCAGTTCTTC. Translation gives CASSLEGGGYNEQFF.

CDR3 sequence: CASSSLAQPQHF. CDR3 DNA sequence: TGTGCCAGCAGCTCCCTCGCACAGCCCCAGCATTTT. The rearrangement joins TRBV6-1 to TRBJ1-5; D not resolved. CDR1 MNHNS and CDR2 SASEGT come from the germline V gene. V gave up 6 bases and J gave up 7 bases, with 10 bases separating them. There are 12 residues in the CDR3.

J is TRBJ1-2 and V is TRBV5-5; TRBD1 might be the D (5 bases). Trimming took off 4 bases at V and 7 bases at J, with 26 bases between the two ends. The germline V gene has CDR1 SGHKS and CDR2 YYEKEE (reference sequence). The CDR3 length is 17 residues. The CDR3 region has the DNA TGTGCCAGCAGCCCGGACCCGGGACTCGGTGGTCGAAGTGGCTACACCTTC. This gives the protein CASSPDPGLGGRSGYTF.

The chain carries TRBV5-8 and TRBJ2-1; 9 bases match TRBD2. Trimming at V came to 4 bases and at J to 6 bases, leaving 8 bases not matched to a gene. The CDR3 runs to 15 residues. Germline lookup yields CDR1 SGHTS and CDR2 YDEGEE. CDR3 sequence (DNA): TGTGCCAGCAGCCCGCGGGGGGGGTTTGGCAATGAGCAGTTCTTC. Translation gives CASSPRGGFGNEQFF.

The chain recombines TRBV27 with TRBJ1-5, with D maybe TRBD1 (6 bases). Germline values: CDR1 MNHEY, CDR2 SMNVEV (reference sequence). CDR3 length equals 15 residues. Deletions cut 6 bases from V and 7 bases from J, with 19 bases between. The CDR3: CASRPALGAGQPQHF. Here the CDR3 DNA reads TGTGCCAGCAGACCTGCGTTGGGGGCGGGACAGCCCCAGCATTTT.

In nucleotides, the CDR3 is TGTGCCAGCAGCCCAGGAAGGGCTGGTTCACCCCTCCACTTT. Residues: CASSPGRAGSPLHF. The chain employs TRBV6-1 and TRBJ1-6; D remains ambiguous. Germline-derived CDR1 and CDR2 are MNHNS and SASEGT. Deletions cut 6 bases from V and 9 bases from J, with 15 bases between. There are 14 residues in the CDR3.

The gene calls are TRBV2 and TRBJ1-5, with a weak D call TRBD1 (6 bases). CDR1 is SNHLY, CDR2 FYNNEI, per germline. The CDR3 loop spans 13 amino acids. V dropped 6 bases and J dropped 3 bases, with 9 bases sitting between them. CDR3 sequence: CASSTGFNQPQHF. The CDR3 DNA reads TGTGCCAGCAGCACAGGGTTCAATCAGCCCCAGCATTTT.

This chain links TRBV7-3 with TRBJ2-7; the match to TRBD1 covers 7 bases. Germline loops: CDR1 SGHTA, CDR2 FQGTGA. This CDR3 is 13 amino acids long. Trimming took 4 bases from V and 0 from J; bases not matched to a gene: 0. The CDR3 nucleotides read TGTGCCAGCAGCTGGGACAGCTCCTACGAGCAGTACTTC. Protein sequence: CASSWDSSYEQYF. The entire variable domain, with the rest obtained from reference TRBV7-3 and TRBJ2-7, is as follows: GAGVSQTPSNKVTEKGKYVELRCDPISGHTALYWYRQSLGQGPEFLIYFQGTGAADDSGLPNDRFFAVRPEGSVSTLKIQRTERGDSAVYLCASSWDSSYEQYFGPGTRLTVT.

The J gene is TRBJ2-2, the V gene TRBV7-8, with 15 bases fitting TRBD2. This CDR3 is built from 18 residues. CDR1 and CDR2 from the germline V gene are SGHVS and FQNEAQ. V shed 1 base and J 5 bases; nucleotides not matched to a gene: 5. CDR3 sequence reads: CASSLVGLAGGLTGELFF. Written as DNA, the CDR3 is TGTGCCAGCAGCTTAGTCGGACTAGCGGGGGGGCTAACCGGGGAGCTGTTTTTT.

The chain combines TRBV30 with TRBJ1-6; 8 bases align to TRBD1. CDR1 is GTSNPN, CDR2 SVGIG, per germline (reference sequence). J gave up 11 bases and V 2 bases, and 17 bases lay outside the gene matches. There are 17 residues in the CDR3. CDR3 residues: CAWSRVGQGGGFAPLHF. The CDR3 DNA reads as TGTGCCTGGAGTCGCGTCGGACAGGGAGGAGGATTTGCACCCCTCCACTTT.

V gene TRBV7-9 combines with J gene TRBJ1-2; a weak D match, TRBD1 (5 bases). V shed 5 bases and J shed 0 bases, with 7 bases lying between them. CDR3 length: 13 residues. Germline lookup yields CDR1 SEHNR and CDR2 FQNEAQ (reference sequence). The CDR3 bases are TGTGCCAGCAGCATGACAGCTAACTATGGCTACACCTTC. Protein product: CASSMTANYGYTF.

The V and J genes are TRBV23-1 and TRBJ1-2; perhaps TRBD1 as D (6 bases). TRBV23-1 is treated as an ORF (open reading frame) with a function not yet certain. The CDR3 loop spans 14 amino acids. Trimming removed 0 bases at V and 8 bases at J, with 13 bases between. CDR3 coding DNA: TGCGCCAGCAGTCAATCTAAGGGGGGGGACGGCTACACCTTC. It translates to CASSQSKGGDGYTF.

V usage is TRBV7-9 and J usage is TRBJ2-5; D tentatively fits TRBD1 or TRBD2 (7 bases each). The CDR3 consists of 14 residues. Germline V gives CDR1 SEHNR, CDR2 FQNEAQ (reference sequence). V was trimmed by 4 bases and J by 4 bases, leaving 13 bases between them. The CDR3: CASSWGGGRETQYF. CDR3 DNA sequence: TGTGCCAGCAGCTGGGGAGGGGGCCGAGAGACCCAGTACTTC. The variable domain in full, with the rest retrieved from reference TRBV7-9 and TRBJ2-5, is DTGVSQNPRHKITKRGQNVTFRCDPISEHNRLYWYRQTLGQGPEFLTYFQNEAQLEKSRLLSDRFSAERPKGSFSTLEIQRTEQGDSAMYLCASSWGGGRETQYFGPGTRLLVL.